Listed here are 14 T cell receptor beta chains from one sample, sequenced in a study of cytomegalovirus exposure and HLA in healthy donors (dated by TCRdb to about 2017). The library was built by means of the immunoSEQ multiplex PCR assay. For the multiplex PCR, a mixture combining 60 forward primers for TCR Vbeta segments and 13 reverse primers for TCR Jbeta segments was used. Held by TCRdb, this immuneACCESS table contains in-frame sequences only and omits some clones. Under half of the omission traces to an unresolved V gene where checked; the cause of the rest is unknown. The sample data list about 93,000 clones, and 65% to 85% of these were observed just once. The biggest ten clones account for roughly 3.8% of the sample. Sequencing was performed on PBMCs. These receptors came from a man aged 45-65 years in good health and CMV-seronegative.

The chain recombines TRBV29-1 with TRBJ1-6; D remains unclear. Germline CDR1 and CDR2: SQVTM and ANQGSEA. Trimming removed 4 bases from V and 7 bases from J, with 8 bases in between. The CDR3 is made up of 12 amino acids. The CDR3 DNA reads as TGCAGCGTTGGTAGCACCAATTCACCCCTCCACTTT. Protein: CSVGSTNSPLHF.

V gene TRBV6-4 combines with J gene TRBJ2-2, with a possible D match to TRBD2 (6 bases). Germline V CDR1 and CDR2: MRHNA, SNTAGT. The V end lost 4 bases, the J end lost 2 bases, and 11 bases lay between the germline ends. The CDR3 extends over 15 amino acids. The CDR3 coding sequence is TGTGCCAGCAGTGCTCGGACTACTAACACCGGGGAGCTGTTTTTT. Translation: CASSARTTNTGELFF.

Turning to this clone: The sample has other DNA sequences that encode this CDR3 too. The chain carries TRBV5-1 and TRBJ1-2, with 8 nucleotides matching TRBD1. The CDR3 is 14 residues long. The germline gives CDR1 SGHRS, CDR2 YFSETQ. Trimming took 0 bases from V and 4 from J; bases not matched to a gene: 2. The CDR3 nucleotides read TGCGCCAGCAGCTTGGGGGACAGGTCCTATGGCTACACCTTC. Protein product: CASSLGDRSYGYTF.

The CDR3 protein is CASSQVGVYEQYF. CDR3 DNA: TGTGCCAGCAGCCAAGTAGGGGTCTACGAGCAGTACTTC. This chain links TRBV14 with TRBJ2-7; maybe TRBD1 (5 bases). Germline lookup yields CDR1 SGHDN and CDR2 FVKESK. There are 13 residues in the CDR3. V was shortened by 1 base and J by 3 bases, with 7 bases between the two germline ends.

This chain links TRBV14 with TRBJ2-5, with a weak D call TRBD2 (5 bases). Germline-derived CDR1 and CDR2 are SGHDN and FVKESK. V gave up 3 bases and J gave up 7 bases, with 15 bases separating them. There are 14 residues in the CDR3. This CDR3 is CASSQSVYAGTQYF. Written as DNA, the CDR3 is TGTGCCAGCAGCCAGTCGGTCTACGCGGGGACCCAGTACTTC.

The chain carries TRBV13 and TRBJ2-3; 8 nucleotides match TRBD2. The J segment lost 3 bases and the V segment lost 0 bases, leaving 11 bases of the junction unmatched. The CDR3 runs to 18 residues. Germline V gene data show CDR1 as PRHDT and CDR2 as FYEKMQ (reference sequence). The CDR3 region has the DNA TGTGCCAGCAGCTTAGGCGACCCGTTTAGCGGGGATACAGATACGCAGTATTTT. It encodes CASSLGDPFSGDTDTQYF.

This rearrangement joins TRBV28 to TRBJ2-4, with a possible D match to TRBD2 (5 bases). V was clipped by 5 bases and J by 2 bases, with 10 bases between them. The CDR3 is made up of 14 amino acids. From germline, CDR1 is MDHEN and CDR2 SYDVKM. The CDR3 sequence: CASSVGGTKNIQYF. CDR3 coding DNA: TGTGCCAGCAGTGTCGGAGGTACCAAAAACATTCAGTACTTC.

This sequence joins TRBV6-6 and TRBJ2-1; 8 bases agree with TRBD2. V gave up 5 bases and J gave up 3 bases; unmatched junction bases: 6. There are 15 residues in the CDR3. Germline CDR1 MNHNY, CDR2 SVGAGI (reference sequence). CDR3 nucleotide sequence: TGTGCCAGCAGTCTCAGCGGGAGTCGCTACAATGAGCAGTTCTTC. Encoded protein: CASSLSGSRYNEQFF.

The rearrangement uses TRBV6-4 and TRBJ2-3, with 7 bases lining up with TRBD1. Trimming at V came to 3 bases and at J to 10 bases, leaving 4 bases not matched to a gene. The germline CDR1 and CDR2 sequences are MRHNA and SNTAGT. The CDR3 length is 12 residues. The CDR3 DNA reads TGTGCCAGCAGTGATCATCAGGGGGCGCAGTATTTT. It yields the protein CASSDHQGAQYF.

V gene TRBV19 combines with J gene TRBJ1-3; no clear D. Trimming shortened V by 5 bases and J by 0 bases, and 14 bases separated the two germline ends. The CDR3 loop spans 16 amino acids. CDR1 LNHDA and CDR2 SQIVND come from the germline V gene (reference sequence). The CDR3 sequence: CASSPNSLFSGNTIYF. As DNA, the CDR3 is TGTGCCAGTAGTCCGAACAGCTTATTCTCTGGAAACACCATATATTTT.

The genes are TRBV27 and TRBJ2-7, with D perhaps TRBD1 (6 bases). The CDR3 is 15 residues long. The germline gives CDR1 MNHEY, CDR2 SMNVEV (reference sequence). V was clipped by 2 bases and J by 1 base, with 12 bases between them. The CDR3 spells CASSLQGTESYEQYF. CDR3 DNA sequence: TGTGCCAGCAGTTTACAGGGGACCGAATCCTACGAGCAGTACTTC.

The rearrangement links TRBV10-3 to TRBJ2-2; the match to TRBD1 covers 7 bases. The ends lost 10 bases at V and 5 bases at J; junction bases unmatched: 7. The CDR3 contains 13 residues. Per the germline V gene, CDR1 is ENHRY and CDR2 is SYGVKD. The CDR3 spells CATLQTGTGELFF. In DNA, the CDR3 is TGTGCCACCCTACAGACAGGGACCGGGGAGCTGTTTTTT.

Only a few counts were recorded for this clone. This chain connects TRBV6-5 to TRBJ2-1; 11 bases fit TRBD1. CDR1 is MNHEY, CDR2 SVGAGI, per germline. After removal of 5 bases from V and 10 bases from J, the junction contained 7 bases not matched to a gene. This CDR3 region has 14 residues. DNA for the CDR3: TGTGCCAGCAGTCCCGGACAGGGGGCGGGGGAGCAGTTCTTC. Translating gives CASSPGQGAGEQFF.

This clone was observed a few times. CDR3 DNA: TGTGCCAGCAGTTACTCAGGGGGAGATAATCAGCCCCAGCATTTT. Protein product: CASSYSGGDNQPQHF. The chain couples TRBV6-6 to TRBJ1-5, with TRBD1 as a possible D gene (6 bases). V was cut by 0 bases and J by 4 bases, with 10 bases left in between. Germline V gene data show CDR1 as MNHNY and CDR2 as SVGAGI (reference sequence). This CDR3 is 15 amino acids long.